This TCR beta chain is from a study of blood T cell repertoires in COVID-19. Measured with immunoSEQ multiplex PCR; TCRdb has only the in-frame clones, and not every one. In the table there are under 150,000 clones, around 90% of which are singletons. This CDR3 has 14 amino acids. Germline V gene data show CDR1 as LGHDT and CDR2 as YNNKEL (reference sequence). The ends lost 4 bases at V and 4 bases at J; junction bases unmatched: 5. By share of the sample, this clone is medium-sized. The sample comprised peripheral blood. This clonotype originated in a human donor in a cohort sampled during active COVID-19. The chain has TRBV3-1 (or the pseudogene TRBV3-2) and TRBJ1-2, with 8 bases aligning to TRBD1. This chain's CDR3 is CASSPRQGSYGYTF. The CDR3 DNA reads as TGTGCCAGCAGCCCGAGACAGGGGTCCTATGGCTACACCTTC.